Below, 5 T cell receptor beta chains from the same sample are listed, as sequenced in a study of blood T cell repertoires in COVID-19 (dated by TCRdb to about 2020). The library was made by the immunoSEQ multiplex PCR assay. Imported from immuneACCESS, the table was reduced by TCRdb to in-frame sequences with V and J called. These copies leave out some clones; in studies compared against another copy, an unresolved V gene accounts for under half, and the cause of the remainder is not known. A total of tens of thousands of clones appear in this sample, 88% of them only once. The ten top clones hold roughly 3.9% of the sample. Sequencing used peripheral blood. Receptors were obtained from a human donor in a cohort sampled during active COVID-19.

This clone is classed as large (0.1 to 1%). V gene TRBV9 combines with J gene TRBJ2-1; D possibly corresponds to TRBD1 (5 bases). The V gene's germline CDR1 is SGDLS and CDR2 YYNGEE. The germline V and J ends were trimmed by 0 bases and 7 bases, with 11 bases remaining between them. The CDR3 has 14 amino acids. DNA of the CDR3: TGTGCCAGCAGCGTAGTCGCAGGGTCAAATGAGCAGTTCTTC. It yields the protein CASSVVAGSNEQFF.

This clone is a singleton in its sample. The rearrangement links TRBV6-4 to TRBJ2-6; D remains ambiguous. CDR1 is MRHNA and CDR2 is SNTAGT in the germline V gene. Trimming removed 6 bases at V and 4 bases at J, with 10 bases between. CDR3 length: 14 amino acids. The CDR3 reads CASSPEAGANVLTF. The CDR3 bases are TGTGCCAGCAGCCCCGAGGCCGGGGCCAACGTCCTGACTTTC.

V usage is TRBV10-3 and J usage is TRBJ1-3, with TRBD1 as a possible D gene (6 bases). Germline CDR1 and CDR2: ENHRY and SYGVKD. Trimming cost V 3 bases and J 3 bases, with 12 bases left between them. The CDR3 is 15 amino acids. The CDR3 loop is CAISERDMNGNTIYF. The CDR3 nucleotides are TGTGCCATCAGTGAAAGGGACATGAATGGAAACACCATATATTTT.

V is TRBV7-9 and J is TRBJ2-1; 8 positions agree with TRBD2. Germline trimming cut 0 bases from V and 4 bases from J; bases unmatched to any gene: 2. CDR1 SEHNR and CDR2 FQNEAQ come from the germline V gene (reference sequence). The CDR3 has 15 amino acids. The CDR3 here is CASSLALADYNEQFF. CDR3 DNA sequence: TGTGCCAGCAGCTTAGCACTAGCGGATTACAATGAGCAGTTCTTC.

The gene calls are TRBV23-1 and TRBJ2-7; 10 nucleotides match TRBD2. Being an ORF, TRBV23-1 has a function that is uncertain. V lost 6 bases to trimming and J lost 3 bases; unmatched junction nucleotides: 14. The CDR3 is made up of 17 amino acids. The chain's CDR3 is CASSPLSVKREGYEQYF. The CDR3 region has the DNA TGCGCCAGCAGCCCCCTCAGTGTGAAGCGGGAGGGCTACGAGCAGTACTTC.